This T cell receptor beta chain originates from a study of shared clonotypes between healthy human individuals. Study results and caveats: How much donors shared clonotypes was expected to be affected by sequencing depth. Across subsets, estimated richness was generally greater for naive than for memory populations.

Comment on this clone: What it binds is not known.

At deep level, the assay was performed. When replicate PCRs were run on sorted subsets, they used about 200 ng DNA, around 33,000 T cell genomes. TCRdb's table, derived via immunoSEQ multiplex PCR, lists solely in-frame clones and lacks some. This sample has some 1,900,000 clones, with about 95% found just once. CD45RO negativity and positive selection for CCR7 defined naive CD8 cells, a population that excluded terminally differentiated effector memory CD45RA+ cells. In germline, CDR1 is LGHNA, CDR2 YSLEER. The length of the CDR3 is 16 residues. Trimming removed 1 base from V and 4 bases from J, with 17 bases in between.

This TCR derives from a man aged 18 to 30 in good health. The sequencing sample was made of naive CD8+ T cells sorted from blood. The rearrangement links TRBV4-3 to TRBJ2-7, with D unclear. The CDR3 coding sequence is TGCGCCAGCAGCCAAGTGCTCGTAAGCCAAGGATACGAGCAGTACTTC. It yields the protein CASSQVLVSQGYEQYF.